This T cell receptor beta chain was obtained from a study of spatial heterogeneity in lung cancer. Study in general: Among detected sequences, beta-chain ones consistently exceeded alpha-chain ones in number.

Time point denoted: sample taken at primary tumor resection. Unsorted whole RNA of tumor, nontumor lung or frozen PBMC was sequenced. The donors comprised approximately 75 untreated early-stage non-small cell lung cancer patients. This CDR3 contains 12 residues. The germline gives CDR1 SGHDT, CDR2 YYEEEE. Trimming removed 8 bases at V and 1 base at J, with 9 bases between. There are a few counts of this clonotype. Its specificity is not known. General study results and limits: Blood carried ubiquitous expanded tumor TCRs more at resection than follow-up.

TCR cDNA molecules each carried a unique molecular identifier. TCRdb re-derived calls from the 5' RACE reads in MiXCR, one entry per CDR3 protein. The sample carries some 83,000 distinct CDR3 sequences, about 20% recorded once. The gene calls are TRBV5-6 and TRBJ1-1, with no clear D. This clonotype was obtained from a male donor with early-stage non-small cell lung cancer. The sequencing used PBMCs, collected at surgery. CDR3 region: CASWEPNTEAFF. Written as DNA, the CDR3 is TGTGCCAGTTGGGAGCCGAACACTGAAGCTTTCTTT.